This entry lists 31 T cell receptor beta chains sequenced from one sample in a study of T cells in Graves' hyperthyroidism and ophthalmopathy. RNA transcripts gave rise to amplified TCR beta CDR3 regions. First-round RT-PCR with HTBI primers amplified the TCR CDR3 region. Each CDR3 protein is one row after TCRdb ran MiXCR on the multiplex PCR reads. In the table there are 500,000 to 600,000 distinct CDR3 sequences, more than 45% of which are singletons. Sequencing was carried out using peripheral blood or thyroid tissue (not recorded which). These receptor sequences come from an adult woman with Graves' disease, either hyperthyroidism or ophthalmopathy (not recorded which).

The sample holds many counts of this clonotype. The chain has TRBV5-6 and TRBJ1-5; D gene unclear. The CDR3 runs to 14 residues. The germline V gene encodes CDR1 SGHDT and CDR2 YYEEEE. Trimming took off 0 bases at V and 0 bases at J, with 4 bases between the two ends. The CDR3 protein is CASSLVYSNQPQHF. The DNA of the CDR3 is TGTGCCAGCAGCTTGGTATATAGCAATCAGCCCCAGCATTTT.

The rearrangement joins TRBV10-2 to TRBJ2-7; TRBD2 matches at 13 bases. This CDR3 spans 16 amino acids. Germline CDR1 WSHSY, CDR2 SAAADI. The V and J ends lost 0 bases and 4 bases, in that order; junction bases with no gene match: 3. The CDR3 coding sequence is TGCGCCAGCAGTGAGTCGACTAGCGGGGGGACTTACGAGCAGTACTTC. The encoded protein is CASSESTSGGTYEQYF.

This chain links TRBV29-1 with TRBJ2-5; weak D call: TRBD2 (8 bases). The V and J ends lost 8 bases and 1 base respectively, with 14 bases between them. This CDR3 contains 13 residues. Germline lookup yields CDR1 SQVTM and CDR2 ANQGSEA. CDR3 sequence: CSSGGQLQETQYF. CDR3 nucleotide sequence: TGCAGCAGCGGGGGACAGCTCCAAGAGACCCAGTACTTC.

This sequence joins TRBV20-1 and TRBJ2-5; D perhaps matches TRBD1 (5 bases). CDR1 and CDR2 (germline): DFQATT, SNEGSKA (reference sequence). This CDR3 is built from 12 residues. The germline V and J ends were trimmed by 4 bases and 1 base, with 7 bases remaining between them. CDR3 residues: CSATDSQETQYF. DNA of the CDR3: TGCAGTGCTACCGACAGCCAAGAGACCCAGTACTTC.

The rearrangement uses TRBV5-1 and TRBJ2-1; 7 bases agree with TRBD2. V shed 6 bases, J shed 7 bases, and the junction held 10 bases outside the gene matches. Germline lookup yields CDR1 SGHRS and CDR2 YFSETQ. This CDR3 has 14 residues. The CDR3 sequence is CASKGYGGKNEQFF. The CDR3 DNA reads as TGCGCCAGCAAGGGGTACGGGGGGAAAAATGAGCAGTTCTTC.

The chain has TRBV7-8 and TRBJ1-1; D ambiguous. This CDR3 spans 13 amino acids. Germline V gene data show CDR1 as SGHVS and CDR2 as FQNEAQ. The CDR3 region is CATTEGLNTEAFF. The CDR3 bases are TGTGCTACCACAGAGGGCTTAAACACTGAAGCTTTCTTT.

The table lists this clonotype with many counts. The chain couples TRBV29-1 to TRBJ2-5; D is unclear. The CDR3 consists of 13 residues. Per germline, CDR1 SQVTM and CDR2 ANQGSEA. Trimming cost V 3 bases and J 2 bases, with 10 bases left between them. CDR3 amino acids: CSVERLRQETQYF. The CDR3 nucleotides read TGCAGCGTTGAGAGGTTGCGGCAAGAGACCCAGTACTTC.

The chain has TRBV6-5 and TRBJ1-2; no clear D gene. The V gene lost 4 bases and the J gene lost 8 bases, with 17 bases spanning the gap. The CDR3 runs to 14 residues. Germline V gives CDR1 MNHEY, CDR2 SVGAGI. The CDR3 coding sequence is TGTGCCAGCAGTTTCCCTGAGGGAAGGAGCGGCTACACCTTC. Protein sequence: CASSFPEGRSGYTF.

This clonotype has a handful of counts. V gene TRBV6-6 combines with J gene TRBJ1-2, with D unresolved. Trimming shortened V by 2 bases and J by 5 bases, and 18 bases separated the two germline ends. The CDR3 covers 16 residues. The germline gives CDR1 MNHNY, CDR2 SVGAGI (reference sequence). In DNA form, the CDR3 reads TGTGCCAGCAGTTACGAGCCGAGACTCACGCTATATGGCTACACCTTC. Residues: CASSYEPRLTLYGYTF.

The chain links TRBV28 to TRBJ1-5; D might be TRBD1 (5 bases). The length of the CDR3 is 13 residues. V shed 5 bases and J shed 6 bases, with 11 bases lying between them. CDR1 is MDHEN, CDR2 SYDVKM, per germline. CDR3 coding DNA: TGTGCCAGCAGTGACCCAGGGCCTCAGCCCCAGCATTTT. Protein: CASSDPGPQPQHF.

The rearrangement uses TRBV5-1 and TRBJ1-5; no clear D. The V and J ends lost 2 bases and 11 bases respectively, with 8 bases between them. The germline CDR1 and CDR2 sequences are SGHRS and YFSETQ. This CDR3 is built from 11 residues. The CDR3 here is CASSLAQTQHF. Written as DNA, the CDR3 is TGCGCCAGCAGCTTAGCGCAGACCCAGCATTTT.

This clonotype occurred many times. The V gene is TRBV29-1, the J gene TRBJ1-2, with D maybe TRBD1 (5 bases). Germline V lookup: CDR1 SQVTM, CDR2 ANQGSEA. The length of the CDR3 is 13 residues. Trimming removed 4 bases from V and 4 bases from J, with 13 bases in between. The CDR3 spells CSVASGQAYGYTF. CDR3 bases: TGCAGCGTTGCGTCGGGGCAGGCCTATGGCTACACCTTC.

The chain employs TRBV10-3 and TRBJ2-6; 7 nucleotides line up with TRBD2. Germline trimming cut 2 bases from V and 0 bases from J; bases unmatched to any gene: 4. Germline V CDR1 and CDR2: ENHRY, SYGVKD. The CDR3 has 17 amino acids. The CDR3 loop is CAISEVGGGSGANVLTF. CDR3 sequence (DNA): TGTGCCATCAGTGAGGTGGGGGGGGGCTCTGGGGCCAACGTCCTGACTTTC.

This clonotype showed up just a few times. CDR3 residues: CASSFRDRGGGYTF. DNA of the CDR3: TGTGCCAGCAGCTTCCGGGACAGGGGTGGGGGCTACACCTTC. The rearrangement uses TRBV7-8 and TRBJ1-2; 10 bases are a match to TRBD1. CDR1 is SGHVS, CDR2 FQNEAQ, per germline. The CDR3 sequence is 14 residues long. V shed 3 bases, J shed 8 bases, and the junction held 6 bases outside the gene matches.

This clonotype has ten or more counts. The chain carries TRBV5-1 and TRBJ1-4; D is undetermined. Germline V gene sequence: CDR1 SGHRS, CDR2 YFSETQ. V shed 0 bases and J shed 7 bases, with 10 bases lying between them. This CDR3 has 14 amino acids. The CDR3 sequence: CASSLVGRSEKLFF. CDR3 sequence (DNA): TGCGCCAGCAGCTTGGTAGGTCGGAGTGAAAAACTGTTTTTT. The variable domain in full, with the rest retrieved from reference TRBV5-1 and TRBJ1-4, is KAGVTQTPRYLIKTRGQQVTLSCSPISGHRSVSWYQQTPGQGLQFLFEYFSETQRNKGNFPGRFSGRQFSNSRSEMNVSTLELGDSALYLCASSLVGRSEKLFFGSGTQLSVL.

CDR3 DNA sequence: TGCGCCAGCAGCTTCGGGACAGGAGGTACCGGGGAGCAGTACTTC. Its translation is CASSFGTGGTGEQYF. This rearrangement joins TRBV5-1 to TRBJ2-7, with 8 bases aligning to TRBD1. The J segment lost 7 bases and the V segment lost 2 bases, leaving 11 bases of the junction unmatched. CDR3 length: 15 amino acids. From germline, CDR1 is SGHRS and CDR2 YFSETQ.

Comment on this clonotype: A read error is likely, as this CDR3 ends without the conserved phenylalanine or tryptophan. No DNA is shown, since the ends of the CDR3 on it are uncertain; the CDR3 is the one TCRdb lists. CDR3 protein: CASSVVIS. V and J are TRBV7-2 and TRBJ1-3. Germline-derived CDR1 and CDR2 are SGHTA and FQGNSA. The CDR3 region is 8 residues in length, termini included.

This chain links TRBV15 with TRBJ2-1; tentatively, D is TRBD2 (5 bases). Germline V gene sequence: CDR1 LNHNV, CDR2 YYDKDF (reference sequence). V shed 5 bases and J shed 1 base, with 12 bases lying between them. The CDR3 covers 15 residues. CDR3 amino acids: CATSGGGASYNEQFF. In nucleotides, the CDR3 is TGTGCCACCAGCGGCGGAGGAGCTTCCTACAATGAGCAGTTCTTC.

Ten or more counts support this clonotype. This chain joins TRBV5-1 and TRBJ1-1, with D maybe TRBD1 (5 bases). Trimming removed 6 bases from V and 4 bases from J, with 19 bases in between. Per germline, CDR1 SGHRS and CDR2 YFSETQ. The CDR3 is made up of 15 amino acids. The CDR3 loop is CASKRHGGEGTEAFF. DNA of the CDR3: TGCGCCAGCAAAAGACACGGGGGGGAAGGCACTGAAGCTTTCTTT.

The V call is TRBV28, the J call TRBJ2-7, with D tentatively TRBD2 (5 bases). Germline V gene data show CDR1 as MDHEN and CDR2 as SYDVKM. The CDR3 is made up of 14 amino acids. The ends were cut back, 3 bases at V and 1 base at J, with 10 bases in the middle. DNA for the CDR3: TGTGCCAGCAGTTTTGCCACGGGATCCTACGAGCAGTACTTC. It codes for CASSFATGSYEQYF.

The genes are TRBV7-2 and TRBJ1-2; 8 bases line up with TRBD1. CDR1 SGHTA and CDR2 FQGNSA come from the germline V gene. The CDR3 is made up of 14 amino acids. Trimming removed 6 bases from V and 8 bases from J; junction bases left unmatched: 11. CDR3 bases: TGTACCAGCAGAGACCCCGGACAGGGATCGGGCTACACCTTC. It yields the protein CTSRDPGQGSGYTF.

The chain joins TRBV18 to TRBJ1-5; no reliable D call. There are 14 residues in the CDR3. The germline V gene encodes CDR1 KGHSH and CDR2 LQKENI. V was trimmed by 2 bases and J by 5 bases, leaving 10 bases between them. The CDR3 is CASSPGPGDQPQHF. The CDR3 region has the DNA TGTGCCAGCTCACCAGGCCCGGGAGATCAGCCCCAGCATTTT.

This clonotype was counted many times. This chain connects TRBV6-6 to TRBJ1-6, with 7 bases aligning to TRBD1. V lost 5 bases and J lost 4; bases outside the gene matches: 14. The CDR3 extends over 18 amino acids. Germline CDR1 and CDR2: MNHNY and SVGAGI (reference sequence). The DNA for the CDR3 is TGTGCCAGCAGTCCCCACGCCGGGACAGTAAAATATAATTCACCCCTCCACTTT. Protein sequence: CASSPHAGTVKYNSPLHF.

Here the CDR3 reads CASSYQGSTEAFF. The CDR3 region has the DNA TGTGCCAGCAGCTACCAGGGTAGCACTGAAGCTTTCTTT. The chain recombines TRBV7-9 with TRBJ1-1, with D tentatively TRBD1 (5 bases). CDR1 SEHNR and CDR2 FQNEAQ come from the germline V gene (reference sequence). Deletions cut 4 bases from V and 4 bases from J, with 10 bases between. The CDR3 runs to 13 residues.

Worth noting for this clonotype: A much larger clone differs by one base, so this may be a read error. The J gene is TRBJ1-1, the V gene TRBV4-1; maybe TRBD1 (5 bases). Looked up from germline, CDR1 is MGHRA and CDR2 is YSYEKL. This CDR3 has 15 residues. CDR3 region: CASSQYRTEYTEAVF. In DNA form, the CDR3 reads TGCGCCAGCAGCCAATACAGGACCGAGTACACTGAAGCTGTCTTT.

This clonotype appeared many times. The chain joins TRBV2 to TRBJ1-4; the match to TRBD1 covers 7 bases. V was pared by 7 bases and J by 2 bases, with 7 bases of the junction left unmatched. CDR1 SNHLY and CDR2 FYNNEI come from the germline V gene. This CDR3 region has 15 residues. Here the CDR3 DNA reads TGTGCCAGCATCAGGGGGGAGTACACTAATGAAAAACTGTTTTTT. The encoded protein is CASIRGEYTNEKLFF.

A few counts support this clonotype. The chain recombines TRBV27 with TRBJ1-1; a weak D match, TRBD1 (6 bases). The germline gives CDR1 MNHEY, CDR2 SMNVEV (reference sequence). Trimming removed 7 bases from V and 0 bases from J, with 15 bases in between. The CDR3 length is 15 residues. The CDR3, as DNA: TGTGCCAGCACCCTGACAGGCGCTGTGAACACTGAAGCTTTCTTT. Its translation is CASTLTGAVNTEAFF.

The V and J genes are TRBV19 and TRBJ1-1; maybe TRBD1 (6 bases). V lost 8 bases and J 3 bases, leaving 16 bases between the germline ends. Germline V lookup: CDR1 LNHDA, CDR2 SQIVND (reference sequence). The CDR3 is 14 amino acids. The CDR3 protein is CASSQIGTHTEAFF. CDR3 in DNA: TGTGCCAGTTCCCAGATTGGGACACACACTGAAGCTTTCTTT.

The genes are TRBV10-3 and TRBJ2-3; 10 nucleotides match TRBD1. CDR3 length: 15 amino acids. V was pared by 4 bases and J by 0 bases, with 1 base of the junction left unmatched. The germline V gene has CDR1 ENHRY and CDR2 SYGVKD. CDR3: CAISGQGASTDTQYF. CDR3 nucleotide sequence: TGTGCCATCAGTGGACAGGGGGCGAGCACAGATACGCAGTATTTT.

For this clonotype: At one of its ends the junction is not consistent with the germline gene, which may arise from a read error. This chain joins TRBV10-3 and TRBJ1-6; 8 bases align to TRBD1. This CDR3 is 14 amino acids long. Germline values: CDR1 ENHRY, CDR2 SYGVKD. This CDR3 reads CASSQQGDNSPLHF. In DNA, the CDR3 is TGTGCCAGCAGTCAACAGGGGGATAATTCACCCCTCCACTTT.

Many counts were recorded for this clonotype. V usage is TRBV14 and J usage is TRBJ2-5, with D unresolved. V lost 1 base to trimming and J lost 2 bases, with 11 bases between them. Looked up from germline, CDR1 is SGHDN and CDR2 is FVKESK. This CDR3 is 15 amino acids long. The CDR3: CASSQADTEQETQYF. The CDR3 region has the DNA TGTGCCAGCAGCCAAGCGGATACAGAGCAAGAGACCCAGTACTTC.